Below, 6 T cell receptor beta chains from the same sample are listed, as sequenced in a study of T-cell reconstitution after alpha-beta-depleted transplantation in children. Unique molecular identifiers were used in preparing the TCRbeta library. TCRdb independently ran MiXCR on the PCR reads; one entry per CDR3 protein. Of about a million distinct CDR3 sequences listed, 25% to 30% were seen once; the top ten hold over 25%. Sample: PBMCs, mostly from graft donor cells, taken 360 days after TCRalphabeta/CD19-depleted stem cell transplant. Every receptor here comes from a boy in the first two years of life who had a stem cell transplant for SCID, so the T cells may come from the graft donor.

The rearrangement uses TRBV7-8 and TRBJ2-4; 7 nucleotides agree with TRBD2. The CDR3 consists of 18 residues. Germline CDR1 reads SGHVS; CDR2 reads FQNEAQ. J gave up 2 bases and V 1 base, and 11 bases lay outside the gene matches. The DNA for the CDR3 is TGTGCCAGCAGCTTAGAACGGGTGACAGCGGGATCCAAAAACATTCAGTACTTC. Protein sequence: CASSLERVTAGSKNIQYF.

V usage is TRBV28 and J usage is TRBJ1-4, with a tentative D call TRBD1 (5 bases). Trimming stripped 8 bases from V and 4 bases from J, with 11 bases between. CDR3 length equals 13 residues. Germline V gene lookup returns CDR1 MDHEN and CDR2 SYDVKM. The CDR3 nucleotides read TGTGCCAGCCTCGGGGGTAGTAATGAAAAACTGTTTTTT. This sequence encodes CASLGGSNEKLFF.

This chain links TRBV4-1 with TRBJ2-5, with 10 bases lining up with TRBD2. CDR3 length equals 19 residues. Germline V gene data show CDR1 as MGHRA and CDR2 as YSYEKL. The trim removed 2 bases at V and 5 bases at J, leaving 17 bases unmatched. CDR3 loop: CASSQLPISSGGIWETQYF. In nucleotides, the CDR3 is TGCGCCAGCAGCCAATTACCTATTTCTAGCGGGGGCATCTGGGAGACCCAGTACTTC.

This clonotype was counted only a few times. CDR3 nucleotides: TGTGCCAGCAGCACCCCAGGCTCCTACAATGAGCAGTTCTTC. Translated, it gives CASSTPGSYNEQFF. V and J are TRBV28 and TRBJ2-1; D is unresolved. Germline values: CDR1 MDHEN, CDR2 SYDVKM. The CDR3 loop spans 14 amino acids. V was trimmed by 6 bases and J by 0 bases, leaving 9 bases between them.

The rearrangement uses TRBV12-3 or TRBV12-4 and TRBJ1-5; a possible D gene is TRBD1 (6 bases). This CDR3 contains 14 residues. Deletions cut 3 bases from V and 6 bases from J, with 12 bases between. Here the CDR3 DNA reads TGTGCCAGCAGTTTCGGCAGGGGCGGTCAGCCCCAGCATTTT. This translates into CASSFGRGGQPQHF.

The chain uses TRBV11-1 and TRBJ2-1; 7 bases are a match to TRBD1. The CDR3 runs 15 residues. Germline CDR1 SGHAT, CDR2 FQDESV (reference sequence). V gave up 3 bases and J gave up 5 bases; unmatched junction bases: 7. The CDR3 DNA follows: TGTGCCAGCAGCTTCTCGACAGGGTGGGACAATGAGCAGTTCTTC. Translating gives CASSFSTGWDNEQFF.